One sample yielded the 2 T cell receptor beta chains listed below, sequenced in a study of control samples from healthy donors and cancer patients. Produced via immunoSEQ multiplex PCR; TCRdb's table is partial and in-frame only. The table has approximately 150,000 clones, just over 95% seen once. Sequencing used blood. The receptors were sampled from a woman aged 25 to 45 in good health.

The chain couples TRBV7-9 to TRBJ1-4; TRBD1 matches 7 bases. CDR3 size: 17 residues. With 1 base clipped from V and 0 bases from J, the junction kept 5 bases outside the gene matches. Germline values: CDR1 SEHNR, CDR2 FQNEAQ (reference sequence). In nucleotides, the CDR3 is TGTGCCAGCAGCTTAGTACTAACAGGGGCAACTAATGAAAAACTGTTTTTT. Translating gives CASSLVLTGATNEKLFF.

The V call is TRBV2, the J call TRBJ1-2; 11 bases agree with TRBD1. The CDR3 consists of 15 residues. Germline lookup yields CDR1 SNHLY and CDR2 FYNNEI. The ends lost 5 bases at V and 4 bases at J; junction bases unmatched: 6. CDR3 loop: CASSFWTGGVYGYTF. CDR3 in DNA: TGTGCCAGCAGTTTTTGGACAGGGGGCGTCTATGGCTACACCTTC.